Following are 26 T cell receptor beta chains from one sample sequenced in a study of blood T cell repertoires in COVID-19. Libraries were prepared by immunoSEQ multiplex PCR; TCRdb keeps only in-frame clonotypes and omits some of them. This sample has roughly 520,000 clones, with more than 75% found just once. The sample comprised PBMCs or T cells enriched from blood (not recorded which). The receptors stem from a woman aged 40 to 49 who had recovered from COVID-19.

This chain joins TRBV5-1 and TRBJ1-1, with 9 nucleotides matching TRBD1. This CDR3 spans 16 amino acids. With V trimmed by 4 bases and J by 5 bases, 12 bases remained unmatched. Germline CDR1 and CDR2: SGHRS and YFSETQ. The CDR3 coding sequence is TGCGCCAGCAGCCCGGGACAGGGCGGGGGGAGGACTGAAGCTTTCTTT. Translation: CASSPGQGGGRTEAFF.

The chain recombines TRBV6-2 or TRBV6-3 with TRBJ2-2; D unclear. This CDR3 has 14 amino acids. The ends were cut back, 4 bases at V and 2 bases at J, with 8 bases in the middle. The germline CDR1 and CDR2 sequences are MNHEY and SVGEGT. The DNA of the CDR3 is TGTGCCAGCAGTTGGGCGAAAAACACCGGGGAGCTGTTTTTT. It encodes CASSWAKNTGELFF.

The rearrangement uses TRBV9 and TRBJ2-5; 8 nucleotides match TRBD2. J was trimmed by 4 bases and V by 0 bases; bases with no gene match: 5. CDR1 and CDR2 from the germline V gene are SGDLS and YYNGEE. The CDR3 contains 15 residues. The CDR3 nucleotides read TGTGCCAGCAGCGTAGGGACGGGAGGGGGAGAGACCCAGTACTTC. Translated: CASSVGTGGGETQYF.

As for this clone: The sample holds other DNA sequences that translate to the same CDR3. The V call is TRBV29-1, the J call TRBJ1-4; 8 bases match TRBD1. J was trimmed by 8 bases and V by 6 bases; bases with no gene match: 8. The germline V gene has CDR1 SQVTM and CDR2 ANQGSEA. The CDR3 runs 13 residues. CDR3 sequence (DNA): TGCAGCGTCGCCGGGACAGGAGGCGAAAAACTGTTTTTT. This translates into CSVAGTGGEKLFF.

This clone was seen only once. The chain uses TRBV5-1 and TRBJ1-1; D perhaps matches TRBD1 (5 bases). The CDR3 is 16 amino acids. Germline V gene sequence: CDR1 SGHRS, CDR2 YFSETQ. The germline V and J ends were trimmed by 3 bases and 4 bases, with 19 bases remaining between them. The CDR3 here is CASSWTAGWGGTEAFF. CDR3 in DNA: TGCGCCAGCAGCTGGACCGCAGGGTGGGGGGGCACTGAAGCTTTCTTT.

The V gene is TRBV2, the J gene TRBJ2-7; TRBD1 aligns across 9 bases. The CDR3 extends over 16 amino acids. V lost 8 bases and J lost 2; bases outside the gene matches: 13. CDR1 SNHLY and CDR2 FYNNEI come from the germline V gene. CDR3: CASGESGTGLPYEQYF. CDR3 coding DNA: TGTGCCAGCGGAGAGTCCGGGACAGGGTTACCCTACGAGCAGTACTTC.

The V call is TRBV11-3, the J call TRBJ1-4; D perhaps matches TRBD1 (6 bases). V lost 0 bases and J 5 bases, leaving 10 bases between the germline ends. Germline V gives CDR1 SGHNT, CDR2 YENEEA. CDR3 length: 15 amino acids. As DNA, the CDR3 is TGTGCCAGCAGCTTAGAAGGACAGTGGAATGAAAAACTGTTTTTT. Protein sequence: CASSLEGQWNEKLFF.

J is TRBJ1-6 and V is TRBV4-3; a weak D match, TRBD1 (6 bases). The CDR3 covers 17 residues. In germline, CDR1 is LGHNA, CDR2 YSLEER. Deletions cut 5 bases from V and 5 bases from J, with 19 bases between. The CDR3 DNA is TGCGCCAGCAGCGAGCGGCCGGGGGGGCAGAATAATTCACCCCTCCACTTT. This translates into CASSERPGGQNNSPLHF.

The rearrangement uses TRBV18 and TRBJ2-1, with a possible D match to TRBD2 (5 bases). The CDR3 covers 15 residues. V lost 1 base and J 5 bases, leaving 12 bases between the germline ends. Germline loops: CDR1 KGHSH, CDR2 LQKENI. CDR3 nucleotide sequence: TGTGCCAGCTCACCACTAGCGCCCCGGGACAATGAGCAGTTCTTC. The encoded protein is CASSPLAPRDNEQFF.

This chain joins TRBV24-1 and TRBJ2-1, with 8 bases aligning to TRBD2. The ends lost 4 bases at V and 5 bases at J; junction bases unmatched: 6. This CDR3 has 15 amino acids. Germline V lookup: CDR1 KGHDR, CDR2 SFDVKD. The CDR3 DNA follows: TGTGCCACCAGTGAGGGACTAGGGGAGAACAATGAGCAGTTCTTC. Amino acids: CATSEGLGENNEQFF.

The chain couples TRBV5-4 to TRBJ2-7, with D unresolved. CDR3 length: 15 residues. CDR1 SGHNT and CDR2 YYREEE come from the germline V gene (reference sequence). The V gene lost 1 base and the J gene lost 0 bases, with 11 bases spanning the gap. CDR3 bases: TGTGCCAGCAGCTTGTCAGCGACGGCCTCCTACGAGCAGTACTTC. Amino acid sequence: CASSLSATASYEQYF.

The chain has TRBV6-2 or TRBV6-3 and TRBJ1-2; 7 bases match TRBD1. V shed 6 bases, J shed 4 bases, and the junction held 14 bases outside the gene matches. CDR1 is MNHEY and CDR2 is SVGEGT in the germline V gene. This CDR3 has 16 residues. The CDR3 DNA sequence: TGTGCCAGCAGCTCAACAGGGGTGGGGTCCCTCTATGGCTACACCTTC. Protein product: CASSSTGVGSLYGYTF.

Here the CDR3 DNA reads TGTGCCAGCACCTGGAGGGAGGCCCGTGAGCAGTACTTC. Residues: CASTWREAREQYF. The chain employs TRBV28 and TRBJ2-7; a possible D gene is TRBD2 (6 bases). CDR3 length: 13 residues. The germline CDR1 and CDR2 sequences are MDHEN and SYDVKM. Trimming pared 7 bases from V and 7 bases from J, leaving 17 bases between.

The chain employs TRBV11-2 and TRBJ2-7, with D possibly matching TRBD2 (6 bases). Germline-derived CDR1 and CDR2 are SGHAT and FQNNGV. This CDR3 region has 12 residues. V gave up 8 bases and J gave up 5 bases, with 13 bases separating them. CDR3 in DNA: TGTGCCAGCGGTACGGGAGTGAACGAGCAGTACTTC. This translates into CASGTGVNEQYF.

The CDR3 region has the DNA TGTGCCACCAGTGTGAGGGTATGTCCGGACGAGCAGTACTTC. Amino acid sequence: CATSVRVCPDEQYF. The chain uses TRBV24-1 and TRBJ2-7; D perhaps matches TRBD2 (5 bases). The CDR3 consists of 14 residues. V was clipped by 5 bases and J by 5 bases, with 15 bases between them. Germline CDR1 KGHDR, CDR2 SFDVKD.

This chain connects TRBV19 to TRBJ1-5; D ambiguous. The germline V gene encodes CDR1 LNHDA and CDR2 SQIVND (reference sequence). V lost 1 base and J lost 9, with 4 bases in between. The CDR3 extends over 11 amino acids. In DNA, the CDR3 is TGTGCCAGTAGTATAGGGAGGCCCCAGCATTTT. Protein product: CASSIGRPQHF.

The chain combines TRBV7-2 with TRBJ2-7; D remains ambiguous. This CDR3 has 17 residues. CDR1 SGHTA and CDR2 FQGNSA come from the germline V gene. The ends were cut back, 5 bases at V and 0 bases at J, with 20 bases in the middle. CDR3 DNA: TGTGCCAGCAGCCCCCGACGCGGCGGCGCGAGCTCCTACGAGCAGTACTTC. This encodes CASSPRRGGASSYEQYF. Full variable domain (rest looked up from reference TRBV7-2 and TRBJ2-7): GAGVSQSPSNKVTEKGKDVELRCDPISGHTALYWYRQSLGQGLEFLIYFQGNSAPDKSGLPSDRFSAERTGGSVSTLTIQRTQQEDSAVYLCASSPRRGGASSYEQYFGPGTRLTVT.

The chain employs TRBV15 and TRBJ2-3; 16 bases map to TRBD2. The germline CDR1 and CDR2 sequences are LNHNV and YYDKDF (reference sequence). The ends lost 0 bases at V and 0 bases at J; junction bases unmatched: 9. The CDR3 runs to 21 residues. The CDR3 is CATSRDWGLAGGPISTDTQYF. The DNA for the CDR3 is TGTGCCACCAGCAGAGATTGGGGACTAGCGGGAGGGCCAATAAGCACAGATACGCAGTATTTT.

CDR3 coding DNA: TGTGCCAGCCTCAGAAGGGAGATGAGCACCGGGGAGCTGTTTTTT. This sequence encodes CASLRREMSTGELFF. The chain has TRBV2 and TRBJ2-2, with D tentatively TRBD2 (5 bases). The germline gives CDR1 SNHLY, CDR2 FYNNEI. This CDR3 is built from 15 residues. Trimming removed 8 bases from V and 4 bases from J, with 17 bases in between. Together with reference TRBV2 and TRBJ2-2, the CDR3 gives the full variable domain: EPEVTQTPSHQVTQMGQEVILRCVPISNHLYFYWYRQILGQKVEFLVSFYNNEISEKSEIFDDQFSVERPDGSNFTLKIRSTKLEDSAMYFCASLRREMSTGELFFGEGSRLTVL.

The rearrangement links TRBV6-1 to TRBJ1-6; D possibly corresponds to TRBD1 (6 bases). This CDR3 is built from 15 residues. From germline, CDR1 is MNHNS and CDR2 SASEGT. Trimming took off 3 bases at V and 5 bases at J, with 11 bases between the two ends. The CDR3 DNA reads as TGTGCCAGCAGTGAGTCGGACAGAAATAATTCACCCCTCCACTTT. It translates to CASSESDRNNSPLHF.

The chain couples TRBV5-4 to TRBJ2-7; 7 nucleotides align to TRBD1. CDR1 is SGHNT and CDR2 is YYREEE in the germline V gene (reference sequence). The CDR3 loop spans 13 amino acids. V shed 2 bases, J shed 4 bases, and the junction held 3 bases outside the gene matches. The DNA for the CDR3 is TGTGCCAGCAGCTTCGGGACAGATTACGAGCAGTACTTC. This encodes CASSFGTDYEQYF.

This clone has a single count. This chain links TRBV7-8 with TRBJ1-2; a weak D match, TRBD1 (5 bases). Trimming cost V 0 bases and J 9 bases, with 11 bases left between them. The CDR3 runs to 13 residues. Looked up from germline, CDR1 is SGHVS and CDR2 is FQNEAQ. DNA of the CDR3: TGTGCCAGCAGCTTAGCAGGGGCCCCCAGCTACACCTTC. Amino acids: CASSLAGAPSYTF.

The rearrangement joins TRBV29-1 to TRBJ2-5; 10 bases are shared with TRBD2. The germline gives CDR1 SQVTM, CDR2 ANQGSEA. The V segment lost 1 base and the J segment 2 bases; nucleotides outside the gene matches: 4. The CDR3 totals 15 residues. In nucleotides, the CDR3 is TGCAGCGTTGAAGGGACTAGCGGAGGGCAAGAGACCCAGTACTTC. It encodes CSVEGTSGGQETQYF.

The J gene is TRBJ2-2, the V gene TRBV7-8, with a weak D call TRBD2 (6 bases). Trimming left V 5 bases short and J 0 bases short, with 13 bases between. This CDR3 comprises 16 residues. Germline values: CDR1 SGHVS, CDR2 FQNEAQ. The CDR3 DNA reads as TGTGCCAGCAGCCCCCGGACTAACGCGAACACCGGGGAGCTGTTTTTT. This encodes CASSPRTNANTGELFF.

The chain links TRBV27 to TRBJ2-7; 12 nucleotides match TRBD2. Unmatched junction bases numbered 7, after V lost 5 bases and J lost 2 bases. CDR1 and CDR2 (germline): MNHEY, SMNVEV (reference sequence). The CDR3 loop spans 16 amino acids. The DNA for the CDR3 is TGTGCCAGCAGTGCACTAGCGGGAGGTCTGGCCTACGAGCAGTACTTC. Translating it yields CASSALAGGLAYEQYF.

This chain links TRBV11-3 with TRBJ2-1, with TRBD2 matching over 16 bases. The length of the CDR3 is 17 residues. J was trimmed by 4 bases and V by 5 bases; bases with no gene match: 5. From germline, CDR1 is SGHNT and CDR2 YENEEA. The CDR3 bases are TGTGCCAGCAGCCTGGGACTAGCGGGAGGGCCTTACAATGAGCAGTTCTTC. It translates to CASSLGLAGGPYNEQFF.